The 21 T cell receptor beta chains given below trace back to one sample, sequenced in a study of T cell changes during pregnancy in multiple sclerosis. Generated by immunoSEQ multiplex PCR, the TCRdb table keeps only in-frame clones and is missing some. The data contain tens of thousands of clones, 75% to 90% of them singletons. Sequenced here: CD8+ T cells from peripheral blood mononuclear cells, sampled in the second trimester of pregnancy. These receptor sequences come from a female donor with multiple sclerosis, enrolled in a pregnancy study.

This sequence joins TRBV10-3 and TRBJ1-1, with 8 bases that match TRBD1. V dropped 2 bases and J dropped 2; count of bases not matched to a gene: 13. Germline V gene lookup returns CDR1 ENHRY and CDR2 SYGVKD. CDR3 size: 18 residues. This CDR3 is CAISEGTGVGVINTEAFF. Here the CDR3 DNA reads TGTGCCATCAGTGAGGGGACAGGCGTAGGGGTAATTAACACTGAAGCTTTCTTT.

The rearrangement joins TRBV15 to TRBJ2-1; 8 nucleotides align to TRBD2. The J segment lost 4 bases and the V segment lost 3 bases, leaving 5 bases of the junction unmatched. CDR1 LNHNV and CDR2 YYDKDF come from the germline V gene (reference sequence). The length of the CDR3 is 15 residues. CDR3 loop: CATSRPGLVYNEQFF. The CDR3 nucleotides read TGTGCCACCAGCAGGCCGGGACTAGTTTACAATGAGCAGTTCTTC.

CDR3 residues: CASRTDSAGGFNEQFF. The CDR3 nucleotides read TGTGCCAGCAGGACCGACTCAGCGGGAGGGTTCAATGAGCAGTTCTTC. This rearrangement joins TRBV28 to TRBJ2-1; 10 bases agree with TRBD2. Germline CDR1 is MDHEN and CDR2 is SYDVKM. The V segment lost 6 bases and the J segment 6 bases; nucleotides outside the gene matches: 11. The CDR3 covers 16 residues. Supplemented by reference TRBV28 and TRBJ2-1, the full variable domain reads DVKVTQSSRYLVKRTGEKVFLECVQDMDHENMFWYRQDPGLGLRLIYFSYDVKMKEKGDIPEGYSVSREKKERFSLILESASTNQTSMYLCASRTDSAGGFNEQFFGPGTRLTVL.

This clone came up once. The chain carries TRBV7-9 and TRBJ2-7; TRBD2 matches 12 bases. V lost 6 bases to trimming and J lost 5 bases; unmatched junction nucleotides: 11. From germline, CDR1 is SEHNR and CDR2 FQNEAQ (reference sequence). CDR3 length equals 16 residues. The CDR3 protein is CASRTTSGGRNNEQYF. The CDR3 nucleotides read TGTGCCAGCAGGACCACTAGCGGGGGGAGGAACAACGAGCAGTACTTC.

The chain has TRBV5-1 and TRBJ2-7; TRBD2 agrees at 9 bases. CDR1 and CDR2 (germline): SGHRS, YFSETQ. V gave up 4 bases and J gave up 6 bases; unmatched junction bases: 8. CDR3 length equals 14 residues. This chain's CDR3 is CASSTGLAGGEQYF. The CDR3 DNA reads as TGCGCCAGCAGCACGGGACTAGCCGGAGGCGAGCAGTACTTC.

CDR3 coding DNA: TGTGCCAGCAGCCGATTCGGGGACAAATGGGACTACACCTTC. Its protein product is CASSRFGDKWDYTF. V and J are TRBV7-9 and TRBJ1-2; tentatively, D is TRBD1 (6 bases). V lost 5 bases to trimming and J lost 10 bases, with 20 bases between them. Germline CDR1 and CDR2: SEHNR and FQNEAQ (reference sequence). This CDR3 has 14 residues.

The sample holds one count of this clone. The V and J genes are TRBV18 and TRBJ1-2, with 7 bases identical to TRBD1. The CDR3 contains 15 residues. Trimming at V came to 3 bases and at J to 2 bases, leaving 6 bases not matched to a gene. The germline CDR1 and CDR2 sequences are KGHSH and LQKENI. CDR3 DNA: TGTGCCAGCTCACCTCAGACAGGGCGGAACTATGGCTACACCTTC. This codes for CASSPQTGRNYGYTF.

This clone has a single count. The genes are TRBV4-2 and TRBJ2-7; 8 nucleotides agree with TRBD2. The ends lost 2 bases at V and 2 bases at J; junction bases unmatched: 5. The CDR3 sequence is 15 residues long. CDR1 is LGHNA and CDR2 is YNFKEQ in the germline V gene. The CDR3 sequence: CASSQSVAGTYEQYF. The CDR3 DNA reads TGTGCCAGCAGCCAATCGGTAGCGGGAACCTACGAGCAGTACTTC.

This chain links TRBV28 with TRBJ1-4; D remains unclear. The CDR3 sequence is 15 residues long. Germline-derived CDR1 and CDR2 are MDHEN and SYDVKM. V lost 3 bases, J lost 1 base, and 9 bases lay in between. The CDR3, as DNA: TGTGCCAGCAGTTTGCGTACAGAAACTAATGAAAAACTGTTTTTT. Its translation: CASSLRTETNEKLFF.

The chain joins TRBV9 to TRBJ1-1; D unclear. The germline gives CDR1 SGDLS, CDR2 YYNGEE. The CDR3 is 14 residues long. Trimming removed 0 bases from V and 0 bases from J, with 6 bases in between. The CDR3: CASSVDDMNTEAFF. CDR3 bases: TGTGCCAGCAGCGTAGACGACATGAACACTGAAGCTTTCTTT.

The J gene is TRBJ1-1, the V gene TRBV5-4; 9 bases map to TRBD1. The CDR3 extends over 17 amino acids. The germline V gene has CDR1 SGHNT and CDR2 YYREEE (reference sequence). Trimming at V came to 2 bases and at J to 5 bases, leaving 13 bases not matched to a gene. The CDR3 loop reads CASSFTGTGLFGTEAFF. CDR3 nucleotides: TGTGCCAGCAGCTTCACCGGGACAGGGTTGTTTGGGACTGAAGCTTTCTTT.

The V call is TRBV27, the J call TRBJ2-6; D not resolved. Germline V gene sequence: CDR1 MNHEY, CDR2 SMNVEV (reference sequence). This CDR3 comprises 20 residues. V shed 2 bases and J shed 0 bases, with 20 bases lying between them. The CDR3 bases are TGTGCCAGCAGTTTAAGGTCCGAGACATTACGTCGCTCTGGGGCCAACGTCCTGACTTTC. Its translation: CASSLRSETLRRSGANVLTF.

V usage is TRBV10-3 and J usage is TRBJ2-7; D perhaps matches TRBD1 (6 bases). V was trimmed by 6 bases and J by 6 bases, leaving 15 bases between them. CDR3 length: 13 amino acids. The germline V gene has CDR1 ENHRY and CDR2 SYGVKD. Here the CDR3 reads CAIRELTGLEQYF. CDR3 bases: TGTGCCATCAGAGAACTGACAGGCCTCGAGCAGTACTTC.

The CDR3 DNA is TGTGCCAGCAGCTTAAGCGGGCCGCCCTACGAGCAGTACTTC. This sequence encodes CASSLSGPPYEQYF. The genes are TRBV13 and TRBJ2-7, with a weak D call TRBD2 (6 bases). Germline V gives CDR1 PRHDT, CDR2 FYEKMQ (reference sequence). CDR3 length: 14 amino acids. Trimming took 2 bases from V and 2 from J, leaving 10 bases between them.

The chain employs TRBV7-6 and TRBJ1-2; D possibly corresponds to TRBD1 (6 bases). Trimming removed 1 base at V and 3 bases at J, with 9 bases between. The CDR3 is 14 amino acids. The germline gives CDR1 SGHVS, CDR2 FNYEAQ. The CDR3 here is CASSLEQGDYGYTF. DNA of the CDR3: TGTGCCAGCAGCTTAGAACAGGGAGACTATGGCTACACCTTC. The full variable domain, completed using reference TRBV7-6 and TRBJ1-2, is GAGVSQSPRYKVTKRGQDVALRCDPISGHVSLYWYRQALGQGPEFLTYFNYEAQQDKSGLPNDRFSAERPEGSISTLTIQRTEQRDSAMYRCASSLEQGDYGYTFGSGTRLTVV.

J is TRBJ2-7 and V is TRBV7-9, with 12 bases identical to TRBD2. V was clipped by 5 bases and J by 7 bases; unmatched bases: 6. Germline V gene lookup returns CDR1 SEHNR and CDR2 FQNEAQ (reference sequence). The CDR3 is 14 residues long. CDR3 loop: CASSPLAGGYEQYF. DNA of the CDR3: TGTGCCAGCAGCCCACTAGCGGGAGGATATGAGCAGTACTTC.

This chain uses TRBV5-6 with TRBJ2-7; TRBD2 matches at 8 bases. The CDR3 runs to 15 residues. With 4 bases clipped from V and 6 bases from J, the junction kept 12 bases outside the gene matches. CDR1 SGHDT and CDR2 YYEEEE come from the germline V gene. The CDR3, as DNA: TGTGCCAGCAGCACGGGGACTAGGGGGTTCGGCGAGCAGTACTTC. Translating gives CASSTGTRGFGEQYF.

The V call is TRBV11-2, the J call TRBJ2-3; 14 nucleotides align to TRBD2. V shed 4 bases, J shed 4 bases, and the junction held 13 bases outside the gene matches. The CDR3 spans 19 residues. Per the germline V gene, CDR1 is SGHAT and CDR2 is FQNNGV. The CDR3 nucleotides read TGTGCCAGCAGCTCCACTCCCGGGACTAGCGGGGGAGGGGCAGATACGCAGTATTTT. Its translation: CASSSTPGTSGGGADTQYF.

The rearrangement uses TRBV30 and TRBJ2-3; unclear D gene. Germline-derived CDR1 and CDR2 are GTSNPN and SVGIG (reference sequence). The V and J ends lost 0 bases and 0 bases respectively, with 13 bases between them. CDR3 length equals 16 residues. DNA for the CDR3: TGTGCCTGGAGTGTGGGTAGCCAGAGTAGCACAGATACGCAGTATTTT. Translated: CAWSVGSQSSTDTQYF.

The chain employs TRBV11-2 and TRBJ2-6, with 7 bases lining up with TRBD2. CDR1 is SGHAT and CDR2 is FQNNGV in the germline V gene. CDR3 length: 19 amino acids. The V and J ends lost 5 bases and 1 base, in that order; junction bases with no gene match: 14. CDR3 sequence: CASSPREGTLFSGANVLTF. CDR3 nucleotides: TGTGCCAGCAGCCCCAGGGAGGGAACCCTATTTTCTGGGGCCAACGTCCTGACTTTC.

The gene calls are TRBV4-3 and TRBJ2-1; 7 positions agree with TRBD2. With V trimmed by 0 bases and J by 2 bases, 4 bases remained unmatched. Germline-derived CDR1 and CDR2 are LGHNA and YSLEER. This CDR3 has 16 residues. The CDR3 DNA is TGCGCCAGCAGCCAAGATCGGGCGGGAGCCTACAATGAGCAGTTCTTC. It specifies CASSQDRAGAYNEQFF.